Sequencing of this TCR beta chain was carried out in a study of CD8 T cells in Susac syndrome. A single count supports this clonotype. Random hexamers served to reverse transcribe roughly 0.45 to 1 ug RNA. With immunoSEQ multiplex PCR, TCR beta CDR3 was amplified across 54 Vbeta and 13 Jbeta. Using its own MiXCR run on the immunoSEQ multiplex PCR reads, TCRdb lists one record per CDR3 protein. The sample holds some 150,000 distinct CDR3 sequences; approximately 95% are singletons and the top ten take 0.075% to 0.1%. This CDR3 has 17 amino acids. After removal of 4 bases from V and 4 bases from J, the junction contained 9 bases not matched to a gene. The germline V gene encodes CDR1 LGHDT and CDR2 YNNKEL (reference sequence). From blood CD8+ and CD4+ T cells, TCR beta sequences were generated. The controls, all healthy donors, were matched for age and sex.

The chain has TRBV3-1 and TRBJ2-5; TRBD2 matches 13 bases. This receptor was taken from a human donor in good health. Sample: CD4+ T cells from PBMCs. CDR3 sequence: CASSPIRLAGGGETQYF. CDR3 DNA: TGTGCCAGCAGCCCAATCCGACTAGCGGGAGGAGGAGAGACCCAGTACTTC.